This T cell receptor (beta chain) was recovered during a study of blood T cell repertoires in COVID-19. Overall study context: Acute-phase and convalescent COVID-19 samples originated in the United States, Italy and Spain.

Original processing notes: Reference gene primer amplification gave estimated nucleated cell counts. Generated by immunoSEQ multiplex PCR, the TCRdb table keeps only in-frame clones and is missing some. V and J calls and clone size follow that table, whereas D and trimming were derived from the DNA. The top ten hold approximately 4% of the sample, which has about 260,000 clones, more than 80% seen once. CDR1 and CDR2 from the germline V gene are SGDLS and YYNGEE. The V segment lost 3 bases and the J segment 8 bases; nucleotides outside the gene matches: 18. CDR3 length equals 17 residues. This receptor was identified in a woman in her 30s with acute COVID-19. The chain uses TRBV9 and TRBJ1-2, with 8 bases fitting TRBD1. The sample comprised PBMCs or T cells enriched from blood (not recorded which). The CDR3 protein is CASSAGGDVAGRWGYTF. The CDR3 DNA reads as TGTGCCAGCAGCGCAGGGGGCGACGTGGCTGGGAGATGGGGCTACACCTTC.